This T cell receptor beta chain comes out of a study of response to subunit inactivated influenza vaccine listed by TCRdb under 2018. General notes on the study: Deep quantitative T cell receptor repertoire profiling was used in the study to track responses to a trivalent subunit inactivated influenza vaccine. What the work shows at the level of the full study, not this receptor alone: According to the authors, only a limited number of new T cells may be recruited by each seasonal influenza vaccination.

This clonotype was detected a few times. Its binding antigen is unknown. The sample holds no much larger clone one base away, and base qualities are not on file. The library was made by RT-PCR. TCRdb names Illumina HiSeq 2500 as the instrument used. TCRdb cleaned the public reads at Q25 with fastp, built clones with MiXCR and kept in-frame beta chains. Here each entry gathers all rows of one CDR3 protein and keeps the most common genes and DNA. The sample profile shows hundreds of thousands of distinct CDR3 sequences; 20% to 25% of them were found once. The ten largest make up about a tenth of the sample. The CDR3 holds 14 amino acids from the cysteine to the phenylalanine. The CDR3 DNA has 42 bases and is translated from base 1. V loses 1 base of germline sequence and J loses 7 bases, and the interval between the two ends is 10 bases. As encoded in the germline V gene, CDR1 is MNHEY while CDR2 is SVGAGI.

This sequence was found in a man aged 50 to 69 who received an inactivated influenza vaccine. Donor details come from another sample of the same person, matched by shared clones. Recombination linked TRBV6-5 to TRBJ1-4; TRBD1 might be the D gene, on 5 matching bases. The sequenced sample was PBMCs from blood, obtained approximately 22 months after vaccination. The nucleotide sequence reads as follows: TGTGCCAGCAGTTACTTCGGGGGTGGTGAAAAACTGTTTTTT. The encoded protein is CASSYFGGGEKLFF.